Listed here is a single T cell receptor beta chain. Per the original methods: Reference gene primer amplification gave estimated nucleated cell counts. Using immunoSEQ multiplex PCR, the repertoire was profiled, and TCRdb retains in-frame clones only, with some absent. That table furnishes V, J and clone size, whereas the DNA furnished D and trimming. This sample yields about 60,000 clones, of which roughly four fifths are seen a single time; more than 7.5% belongs to the top ten. This record comes from a study of blood T cell repertoires in COVID-19. Study information: The samples span acute and convalescent COVID-19 from the United States, Italy and Spain. Nucleic acid was either cDNA or gDNA, and it came from T cells, B-cell-depleted T cells, or PBMCs.

The germline V and J ends were trimmed by 4 bases and 4 bases, with 11 bases remaining between them. Germline V lookup: CDR1 SGHDT, CDR2 YYEEEE. This CDR3 region has 13 residues. This sequence joins TRBV5-6 and TRBJ1-2; the D gene is possibly TRBD1 (5 bases). This TCR was recovered from a human donor in a cohort sampled during active COVID-19. The sample consisted of peripheral blood. The CDR3, as DNA: TGTGCCAGCAGCGACGACAGTTTCTATGGCTACACCTTC. Translating it yields CASSDDSFYGYTF.